These T cell receptor beta chains were read from a single sample in a study of tumor-infiltrating lymphocytes in primary liver carcinoma. MiXCR, applied by TCRdb to the multiplex PCR reads, yields one record per CDR3 protein. The sample has tens of thousands of distinct CDR3 sequences, 75% to 80% seen once. Sequences were obtained from liver tumor tissue from sampling region 5. The receptors originated from a woman in her twenties or thirties with primary liver carcinoma and hepatitis B virus infection. Each CDR3 is given with its conserved first and last residue. A D gene is named only where the DNA matches it firmly. A clone size is listed for some rows: how often the clone was seen (once, few, many), or a class if it is expanded.

TRBJ2-2 | TRBV6-1 | TRBD2 | few | TGTGCCAACAGTGAAGCATTGGCGGGAGGGGCGAACACCGGGGACCTGTTTTTT | CANSEALAGGANTGDLFF
TRBJ2-5 | TRBV28 | NA | NA | TGTGCCAGCAGCCCCCTAGGAGTAGAAGAGATCCAGTACTTC | CASSPLGVEEIQYF
TRBJ2-1 | TRBV11-3 | TRBD2 | NA | TGTGCCAGCGGCCGACTAGCGGGGGGTGGGTGTGAGCAGTTCTTC | CASGRLAGGGCEQFF
TRBJ1-3 | TRBV28 | NA | NA | TGTGCCAGCAGAGTCAGGGTTAGAAACACCATATATTTT | CASRVRVRNTIYF
TRBJ2-3 | TRBV11-2 | NA | NA | TGTGCCAGCAGCCCCGGGCGGGGCACAGATACGCAGTATTTT | CASSPGRGTDTQYF
TRBJ2-7 | TRBV11-1 | NA | NA | TGTGCCATCAACTTCATGGGTTACGAGCAGTATTTC | CAINFMGYEQYF
TRBJ1-6 | TRBV10-3 | NA | NA | TGTGCCATCTCCCGAACGCCCGATAATTCACGCCTCCACTTT | CAISRTPDNSRLHF
TRBJ1-2 | TRBV11-2 | NA | once | TGCGCCAGCAGCCCCCTTTGGGCCCATGGCTACACCTTC | CASSPLWAHGYTF
TRBJ2-5 | TRBV7-3 | TRBD2 | many | TGTGCCAGCAGCTCAACTAGCGGGAGTAAAGAGACCCAGTACTTC | CASSSTSGSKETQYF
TRBJ2-2 | TRBV7-9 | NA | NA | TGTGCCAGCAGCATATTGGGGTCCCCTAACACCGGGGAGCTGTCTTTT | CASSILGSPNTGELSF
TRBJ2-1 | TRBV20-1 | TRBD2 | NA | TGCAATGTTATAGACTCCCGGGGGACTAGCGGGAGCTATGAGCAGTTCTTC | CNVIDSRGTSGSYEQFF
TRBJ1-2 | TRBV4-3 | TRBD1 | NA | TGCGCCAGCAGCCAAGGCGATGGAAGGGACAGGACAGCAACTAACTATGGCTACACCTTC | CASSQGDGRDRTATNYGYTF
TRBJ2-5 | TRBV11-2 | NA | NA | TGTGCCAGTTGCTTACATCGTGAGACCCAGTACTTC | CASCLHRETQYF
TRBJ2-1 | TRBV11-2 | NA | NA | TGTGCCAGCAGCACGAACAATGAGCAGTTCTTC | CASSTNNEQFF
TRBJ1-3 | TRBV12-3/TRBV12-4 | NA | NA | TGTGCCAGCGGGCACTTCGGAAGCACCATATATTTT | CASGHFGSTIYF
TRBJ1-2 | TRBV4-3 | NA | NA | TGCGCCAGCAGTCAAGGTGAAGGAATGGGCAGGACCGCTACTAACTATGGCTACACCTTC | CASSQGEGMGRTATNYGYTF
TRBJ1-2 | TRBV7-9 | NA | NA | TGTGCCAGCAGCCGCACGGATCGAGACTATTGCTACACCTTC | CASSRTDRDYCYTF
TRBJ1-2 | TRBV6-1 | NA | NA | TGTGCCAGCAGTGGACGATTCCTGATCCTTAGATCTAACTATGGCTACACCTTC | CASSGRFLILRSNYGYTF
TRBJ2-2 | TRBV4-3 | TRBD2 | NA | TGCGCGAGCAGCGTAGTAGCGGGAAGGCACCGTTCGAACACCGGGGAGCTGTTTTTT | CASSVVAGRHRSNTGELFF
TRBJ2-7 | TRBV28 | TRBD1 | many | TGTGCCAGCAGTTTAAACAGGGGGTTGAACGAGCAGTACTTC | CASSLNRGLNEQYF
TRBJ2-5 | TRBV10-3 | NA | NA | TGTGCCACCAGTGAGTCTGCTACCAGAGAAGAGACCCAGTACTTC | CATSESATREETQYF
TRBJ2-7 | TRBV11-2 | TRBD2 | NA | TGTGCCAACAACTCCGTCACGGGACTAGCGGGCGCGATCATCCACGAGCAGTACTTC | CANNSVTGLAGAIIHEQYF
TRBJ2-7 | TRBV11-1 | NA | NA | TGTGCCGGCGGCTTAGGGTACCTCCGCGAGCAGTACTTC | CAGGLGYLREQYF
TRBJ1-2 | TRBV6-5 | TRBD1 | NA | TGTGTCAGCAGTTATTACGGACAGGGCAGCGGCTACGCCTTC | CVSSYYGQGSGYAF
TRBJ2-7 | TRBV20-1 | NA | once | TGCAGTGCTAGACCGGATTCCTACGAGCAGTACTTC | CSARPDSYEQYF
TRBJ2-1 | TRBV11-2 | NA | NA | TGTGTCAGCAGGTTAAGCCTGGACGGGAGCTACGATGAGCAGTTCTTC | CVSRLSLDGSYDEQFF
TRBJ2-1 | TRBV4-3 | TRBD2 | few | TGCGCCAGCAGTCAAGATTGGGACTACGCCCACAGTGAGCAGTTCTTC | CASSQDWDYAHSEQFF
TRBJ2-5 | TRBV10-3 | NA | NA | TGTGCCATCAATGAGTCGGCTACCAGACAAGAGACCCAGCATTTC | CAINESATRQETQHF
TRBJ2-7 | TRBV7-9 | NA | NA | TGTGCCAGCAGCTTGGACGCAGCTCTGGCCTACGAGCAGTGCTTC | CASSLDAALAYEQCF
TRBJ2-5 | TRBV10-3 | NA | NA | TGTGCCATCAGTGAGTCTACTACCAGACAAGAAACCCAGTACTTC | CAISESTTRQETQYF
TRBJ1-2 | TRBV12-3/TRBV12-4 | TRBD1 | NA | TGTGCCAGCAGTCCAACAGGGGCCAGTAACTGTGACAACACCTTC | CASSPTGASNCDNTF
TRBJ2-3 | TRBV28 | TRBD2 | NA | TGTGCCTGCAGTCCCGAGACTAGCGGGAGGAGTACAGATACGCAGTATTTT | CACSPETSGRSTDTQYF
TRBJ2-2 | TRBV11-2 | NA | NA | TGTGCCAGCAGCTTAGATAGGACTGGGGAGCTGGTTTTT | CASSLDRTGELVF
TRBJ1-2 | TRBV11-2 | NA | NA | TGTGCCAGCACCTTAAGGGAAGCTAGTTATGGCTACACCTTC | CASTLREASYGYTF
TRBJ2-3 | TRBV29-1 | TRBD2 | NA | TGCAGCGCCTCCCGGATTAGCGGGAGTAGATCAGATATGCAGTATTTT | CSASRISGSRSDMQYF
TRBJ2-7 | TRBV6-5 | NA | NA | TGTGACAGGAGTTACAATGACAGCAGCTCCTACGAGCAGTACTTC | CDRSYNDSSSYEQYF
TRBJ2-3 | TRBV4-3 | NA | NA | TGCGCCAGCAGCCAGTCGGCCAGGCTGGGTGATCCCGATGATACACAGTATTTT | CASSQSARLGDPDDTQYF